These 5 T cell receptor beta chains were sequenced from one sample in a study of CD8+ T cells in alopecia areata. Sample treatment: oral pan-JAK inhibitor, 5-10 mg twice daily. After isolation, RNA underwent reverse transcription to generate cDNA as the sequencing template. Profiling relied on immunoSEQ multiplex PCR, and the TCRdb table lists in-frame clones only, not all of them. Among about 210,000 clones listed, around three fifths were seen once. The specimen comprised CD4+ T cells sorted from blood, sampled at week 4, from a patient treated with tofacitinib. The receptors were sampled from a human donor with alopecia areata.

The chain couples TRBV11-2 to TRBJ2-3, with 7 bases fitting TRBD1. Germline-derived CDR1 and CDR2 are SGHAT and FQNNGV. With V trimmed by 5 bases and J by 2 bases, 13 bases remained unmatched. The CDR3 contains 17 residues. The CDR3 sequence: CASSPSRQGPITDTQYF. CDR3 coding DNA: TGTGCCAGCAGCCCCTCTCGACAGGGCCCTATCACAGATACGCAGTATTTT.

This chain links TRBV7-9 with TRBJ2-7; D perhaps matches TRBD2 (5 bases). The germline V and J ends were trimmed by 1 base and 4 bases, with 17 bases remaining between them. The length of the CDR3 is 16 residues. Germline values: CDR1 SEHNR, CDR2 FQNEAQ (reference sequence). The CDR3 nucleotides are TGTGCCAGCAGCTTAGGAGGGTCGGGCAGGTCGTACGAGCAGTACTTC. It codes for CASSLGGSGRSYEQYF.

This chain uses TRBV20-1 with TRBJ2-5, with D perhaps being TRBD1 or TRBD2 (5 bases each). The V gene's germline CDR1 is DFQATT and CDR2 SNEGSKA (reference sequence). Trimming removed 0 bases from V and 9 bases from J, with 8 bases in between. The CDR3 contains 11 residues. The CDR3 protein is CSAREGTAQYF. DNA for the CDR3: TGCAGTGCTAGAGAGGGGACCGCCCAGTACTTC.

This clone was observed a few times. The J gene is TRBJ1-2, the V gene TRBV25-1; D gene unclear. V was shortened by 5 bases and J by 6 bases, with 13 bases between the two germline ends. Germline values: CDR1 MGHDK, CDR2 SYGVNS. The CDR3 has 13 residues. The CDR3 DNA reads TGTGCCAGCAGTACCTTAGAATGGGATGGCTACACCTTC. This translates into CASSTLEWDGYTF.

The chain joins TRBV7-9 to TRBJ1-2; D unclear. V lost 1 base and J lost 2, with 2 bases in between. The CDR3 runs to 12 residues. Germline V CDR1 and CDR2: SEHNR, FQNEAQ (reference sequence). Here the CDR3 reads CASSLGNYGYTF. The CDR3 nucleotides read TGTGCCAGCAGCTTAGGGAACTATGGCTACACCTTC. The variable domain in full, completed from reference TRBV7-9 and TRBJ1-2, reads DTGVSQNPRHKITKRGQNVTFRCDPISEHNRLYWYRQTLGQGPEFLTYFQNEAQLEKSRLLSDRFSAERPKGSFSTLEIQRTEQGDSAMYLCASSLGNYGYTFGSGTRLTVV.